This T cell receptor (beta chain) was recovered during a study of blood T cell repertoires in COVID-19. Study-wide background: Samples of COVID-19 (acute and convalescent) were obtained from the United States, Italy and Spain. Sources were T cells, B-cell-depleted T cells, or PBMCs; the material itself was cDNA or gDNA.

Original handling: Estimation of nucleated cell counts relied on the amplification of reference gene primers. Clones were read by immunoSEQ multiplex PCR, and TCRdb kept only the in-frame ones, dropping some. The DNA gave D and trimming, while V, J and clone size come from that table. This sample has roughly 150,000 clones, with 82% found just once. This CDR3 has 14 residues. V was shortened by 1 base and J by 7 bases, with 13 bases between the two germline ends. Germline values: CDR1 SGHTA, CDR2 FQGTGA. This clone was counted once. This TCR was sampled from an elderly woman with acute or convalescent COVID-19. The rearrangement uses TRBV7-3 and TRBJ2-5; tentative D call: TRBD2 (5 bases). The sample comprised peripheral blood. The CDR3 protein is CASSLNGLAGTQYF. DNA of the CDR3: TGTGCCAGCAGCTTAAATGGGCTAGCTGGGACCCAGTACTTC. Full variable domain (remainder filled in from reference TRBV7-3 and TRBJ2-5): GAGVSQTPSNKVTEKGKYVELRCDPISGHTALYWYRQSLGQGPEFLIYFQGTGAADDSGLPNDRFFAVRPEGSVSTLKIQRTERGDSAVYLCASSLNGLAGTQYFGPGTRLLVL.